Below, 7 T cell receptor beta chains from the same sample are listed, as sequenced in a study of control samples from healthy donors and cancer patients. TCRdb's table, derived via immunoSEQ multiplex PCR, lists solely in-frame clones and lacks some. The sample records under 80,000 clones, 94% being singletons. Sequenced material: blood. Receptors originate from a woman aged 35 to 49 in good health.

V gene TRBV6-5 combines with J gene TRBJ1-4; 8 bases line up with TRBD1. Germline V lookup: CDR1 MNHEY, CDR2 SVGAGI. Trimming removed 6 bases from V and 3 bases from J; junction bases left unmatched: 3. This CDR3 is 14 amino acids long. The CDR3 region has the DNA TGTGCCAGCAGACAGGGGGTCGCTAATGAAAAACTGTTTTTT. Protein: CASRQGVANEKLFF.

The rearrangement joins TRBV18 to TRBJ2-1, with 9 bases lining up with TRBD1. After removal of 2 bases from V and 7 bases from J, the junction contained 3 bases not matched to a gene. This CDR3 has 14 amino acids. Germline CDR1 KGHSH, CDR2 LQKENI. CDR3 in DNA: TGTGCCAGCTCACCAGGGACAGGGCGGAATGAGCAGTTCTTC. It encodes CASSPGTGRNEQFF.

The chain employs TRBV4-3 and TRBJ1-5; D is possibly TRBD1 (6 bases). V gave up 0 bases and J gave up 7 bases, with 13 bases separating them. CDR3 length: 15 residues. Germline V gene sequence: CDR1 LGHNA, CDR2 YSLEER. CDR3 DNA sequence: TGCGCCAGCAGCCAAGATCGTCAGGGGAACCAGCCCCAGCATTTT. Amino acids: CASSQDRQGNQPQHF.

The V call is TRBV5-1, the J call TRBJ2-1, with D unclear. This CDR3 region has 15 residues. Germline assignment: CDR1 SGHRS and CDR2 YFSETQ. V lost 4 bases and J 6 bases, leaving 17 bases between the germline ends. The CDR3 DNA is TGCGCCAGCAGCCCGCTAGGTCGCTTCGGCAATGAGCAGTTCTTC. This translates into CASSPLGRFGNEQFF.

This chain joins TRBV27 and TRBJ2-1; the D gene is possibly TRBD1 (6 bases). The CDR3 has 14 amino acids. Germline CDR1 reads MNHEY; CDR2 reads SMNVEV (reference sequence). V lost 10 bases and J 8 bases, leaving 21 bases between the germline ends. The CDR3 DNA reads TGTGCCATTCGATCTTGGGGGCCTGGGGATGAGCAGTTCTTC. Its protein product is CAIRSWGPGDEQFF.

The CDR3 loop is CASSYLAAVSYEQYF. The CDR3 DNA sequence: TGTGCCAGCAGTTACCTAGCGGCAGTCTCCTACGAGCAGTACTTC. This chain joins TRBV6-5 and TRBJ2-7; 7 bases line up with TRBD2. V trimming: 2 bases; J trimming: 0 bases; junction bases outside the gene matches: 4. Germline V gene lookup returns CDR1 MNHEY and CDR2 SVGAGI. The CDR3 runs 15 residues.

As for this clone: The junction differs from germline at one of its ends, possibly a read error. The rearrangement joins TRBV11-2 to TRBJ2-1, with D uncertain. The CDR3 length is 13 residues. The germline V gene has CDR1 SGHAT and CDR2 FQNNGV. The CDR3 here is CATWTDSDNEQFF. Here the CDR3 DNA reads TGTGCCACCTGGACCGACTCCGACAATGAGCAGTTCTTC.